This is a list of T cell receptor beta chains from one sample in a study of OX40 agonist ivuxolimab in advanced cancers. The repertoire was sequenced with immunoSEQ multiplex PCR; TCRdb's copy has only in-frame clones and lacks some. Here the sample spans roughly 68,000 clones, about nine tenths being singletons. The specimen comprised CD4+ or CD8+ T cells sorted from blood, sampled in a trial of the OX40 agonist ivuxolimab. All receptors come from an adult with an advanced solid tumor such as melanoma, head and neck, liver or kidney cancer. Both conserved end residues are part of each CDR3. D genes are given only for firm matches. Only some rows state a clone size, as once, few, many or a class for expanded clones.

D gene,J gene,V gene,CDR3 length,clone size,CDR3 DNA,CDR3 protein
NA,TRBJ1-2,TRBV9,12,NA,TGTGCCAGCAGAGTGACAGGAGATGGCTACACCTTC,CASRVTGDGYTF
TRBD1,TRBJ2-2,TRBV14,15,NA,TGTGCCAGCAGCCGAGGGACAGGGTTTAACGGGGAGCTGTTTTTT,CASSRGTGFNGELFF
NA,TRBJ2-7,TRBV7-2,14,NA,TGTGCCAGCAGCACCCGGGACACGCTCTACGAGCAGTACTTC,CASSTRDTLYEQYF
TRBD2,TRBJ2-5,TRBV5-1,17,once,TGCGCCAGCAGCTTGAGGACTAGCGGGGGCGCCGAGGAGACCCAGTACTTC,CASSLRTSGGAEETQYF
NA,TRBJ1-2,TRBV9,15,NA,TGTGCCAGCAGCGTAGACAGGTCCCCCCACTATGGCTACACCTTC,CASSVDRSPHYGYTF
TRBD2,TRBJ2-7,TRBV5-4,15,NA,TGTGCCAGCAGCGCTGGGAGGGATTTACCCTACGAGCAGTACTTC,CASSAGRDLPYEQYF
TRBD2,TRBJ2-1,TRBV7-3,13,NA,TGTGCCAGCAGCACGGGACTAAGCAATGAGCAGTTCTTC,CASSTGLSNEQFF
TRBD2,TRBJ2-3,TRBV6-5,15,NA,TGTGCCAGCAGGTCGGGGGGACTAGCGGCAGATACGCAGTATTTT,CASRSGGLAADTQYF
TRBD2,TRBJ2-1,TRBV11-3,16,NA,TGTGCCAGCAGCTTCGGGACTAGCGGGAGCTACAATGAGCAGTTCTTC,CASSFGTSGSYNEQFF
NA,TRBJ2-1,TRBV27,15,NA,TGTGCCAGCAGACCGGACGCACTCTCCTACAATGAGCAGTTCTTC,CASRPDALSYNEQFF
NA,TRBJ2-5,TRBV12-5,14,NA,TGTGCTAGTGGTTTGGGAGGGCTCGAGGAGACCCAGTACTTC,CASGLGGLEETQYF
TRBD1,TRBJ2-7,TRBV5-1,15,NA,TGCGCCAGCAGCTTGGGGGACAGGGGGTTCTACGAGCAGTACTTC,CASSLGDRGFYEQYF
NA,TRBJ1-1,TRBV18,14,NA,TGTGCCAGCTCACAGGGGGGGGACGGCACTGAAGCTTTCTTT,CASSQGGDGTEAFF
NA,TRBJ2-1,TRBV19,17,NA,TGTGCCAGTAGACAATCCCTTTTTAGCGGAGATTACAATGAGCAGTTCTTC,CASRQSLFSGDYNEQFF
TRBD2,TRBJ2-3,TRBV7-9,13,NA,TGTGCCAGCAGCTTACCGACTAGCGGGATCGGGGATTTT,CASSLPTSGIGDF
TRBD1,TRBJ2-7,TRBV5-1,15,NA,TGCGCCAGCAACGGACAGGGGGGACGAGCTCACGAGCAGTACTTC,CASNGQGGRAHEQYF
NA,TRBJ1-3,TRBV30,14,NA,TGTGCCTGGGAACGGGCCCGCTCTGGAAACACCATATATTTT,CAWERARSGNTIYF
NA,TRBJ2-5,TRBV7-2,14,NA,TGTGCCAGCAGCTCCCCCGGACCCTATCAGACCCAGTACTTC,CASSSPGPYQTQYF
NA,TRBJ1-1,TRBV6-5,13,NA,TGTGCCAGCAACGCCAGACAGAACGCTGAAGCTTTCTTT,CASNARQNAEAFF
TRBD1,TRBJ2-1,TRBV2,15,NA,TGTGCCAGCAGTGGGGGTGAGACAGGGGACAATGAGCAGTTCTTC,CASSGGETGDNEQFF
NA,TRBJ1-2,TRBV7-2,15,NA,TGTGCCAGCAGCTTACAGGGTACGGCTAACTATGGCTACACCTTC,CASSLQGTANYGYTF
NA,TRBJ2-7,TRBV19,13,NA,TGTGCCAGTTCGGGGACTTTAAACTACGAGCAGTACTTC,CASSGTLNYEQYF
NA,TRBJ2-3,TRBV28,12,NA,TGTGCCAGCAGTTTTAGCACAGATACGCAGTATTTT,CASSFSTDTQYF
TRBD2,TRBJ2-7,TRBV18,15,NA,TGTGCCAGCTCACCACCTGGCAGCGGGAGCTACGAGCAGTACTTC,CASSPPGSGSYEQYF
TRBD2,TRBJ2-1,TRBV2,13,NA,TGTGCCAGCAGTGCCGGGAGGGTCAATGAGCAGTTCTTC,CASSAGRVNEQFF
NA,TRBJ1-4,TRBV28,14,NA,TGTGCCAGCAGTTTCTCGGATAGTAATGAAAAACTGTTTTTT,CASSFSDSNEKLFF
NA,TRBJ1-1,TRBV6-1,16,NA,TGTGCCAGCAGTGAAGCAGGGTTGGGAACGAACACTGAAGCTTTCTTT,CASSEAGLGTNTEAFF
NA,TRBJ1-1,TRBV19,15,NA,TGTGCCAGTAGCCCCGCCTCGACAGTGAACACTGAAGCTTTCTTT,CASSPASTVNTEAFF
NA,TRBJ1-5,TRBV19,15,NA,TGTGCCAGTAGTTTCCGGGACGGTTTCAATCAGCCCCAGCATTTT,CASSFRDGFNQPQHF
NA,TRBJ2-7,TRBV5-4,16,NA,TGTGCCAGCAGCTCGACCCCGCAGGGGCCCTCCTACGAGCAGTACTTC,CASSSTPQGPSYEQYF
NA,TRBJ1-4,TRBV30,15,NA,TGTGCCTGGAGCCCAACAGGAGGATCTAATGAAAAACTGTTTTTT,CAWSPTGGSNEKLFF
NA,TRBJ1-5,TRBV6-5,14,NA,TGTGCCAGCACCCTAGGTAATAGCAATCAGCCCCAGCATTTT,CASTLGNSNQPQHF
TRBD1,TRBJ1-5,TRBV28,19,NA,TGTGCCAGCAGTTATTGGTCAATATGGCAGGGGGCGGTTGGACAGCCCCAGCATTTT,CASSYWSIWQGAVGQPQHF
TRBD2,TRBJ2-1,TRBV28,13,NA,TGTGCCAGTACTAGCGGGAGGGACAATGAGCAGTTCTTC,CASTSGRDNEQFF
TRBD1,TRBJ2-7,TRBV15,15,NA,TGTGCCACCAGCAGACGACAGGGGAAAACCTACGAGCAGTACTTC,CATSRRQGKTYEQYF
TRBD2,TRBJ2-7,TRBV7-3,16,NA,TGTGCCAGCAGCTATGGACTAGCGGGAGCTGAGGGCGAGCAGTACTTC,CASSYGLAGAEGEQYF
TRBD1,TRBJ2-7,TRBV6-5,13,NA,TGTGCCAGCAGTACGGGGACAGTTCGCGAGCAGTACTTC,CASSTGTVREQYF
NA,TRBJ2-7,TRBV7-2,14,NA,TGTGCCAGCAGCTTAGTTCGGGGGCTTGACGAGCAGTACTTC,CASSLVRGLDEQYF
NA,TRBJ2-3,TRBV10-3,11,NA,TGTGCCACCACCGGTGGGGATACGCAGTATTTT,CATTGGDTQYF
NA,TRBJ2-5,TRBV7-3,16,once,TGTGCCAGCAGCTTAAATGGGGCAGGGCTACACGAGACCCAGTACTTC,CASSLNGAGLHETQYF